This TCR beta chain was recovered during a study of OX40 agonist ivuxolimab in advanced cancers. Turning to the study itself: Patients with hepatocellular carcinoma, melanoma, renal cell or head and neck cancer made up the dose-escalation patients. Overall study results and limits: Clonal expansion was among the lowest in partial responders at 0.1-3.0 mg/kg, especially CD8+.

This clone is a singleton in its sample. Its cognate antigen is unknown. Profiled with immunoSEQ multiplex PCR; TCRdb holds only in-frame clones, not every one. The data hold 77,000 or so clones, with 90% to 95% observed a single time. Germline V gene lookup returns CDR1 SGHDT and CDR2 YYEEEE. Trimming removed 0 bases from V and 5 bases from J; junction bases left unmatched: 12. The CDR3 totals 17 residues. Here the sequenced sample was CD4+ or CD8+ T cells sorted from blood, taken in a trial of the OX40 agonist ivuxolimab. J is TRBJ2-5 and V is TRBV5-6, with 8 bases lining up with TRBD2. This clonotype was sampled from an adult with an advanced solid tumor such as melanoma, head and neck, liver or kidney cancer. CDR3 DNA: TGTGCCAGCAGCTTGGCCGGGGTAGCGGGATTAGGGGAGACCCAGTACTTC. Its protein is CASSLAGVAGLGETQYF.